These 29 T cell receptor beta chains were sequenced from one sample in a study of cytomegalovirus exposure and HLA in healthy donors. 60 Vbeta and 13 Jbeta primers were used in PCR. The data were produced by immunoSEQ multiplex PCR, yet TCRdb's version contains in-frame clones alone and is incomplete. The repertoire holds 150,000 to 200,000 clones, with 80% as singletons. Sequenced material: PBMCs. The receptors shown here come from a male donor in good health and CMV-seropositive.

The rearrangement joins TRBV29-1 to TRBJ1-2; the D is unclear. Germline V gene sequence: CDR1 SQVTM, CDR2 ANQGSEA. Trimming removed 6 bases from V and 4 bases from J, with 15 bases in between. CDR3 size: 13 residues. The CDR3 loop is CSVPPGGPYGYTF. The CDR3 nucleotides read TGCAGCGTACCCCCGGGAGGGCCCTATGGCTACACCTTC.

The rearrangement joins TRBV13 to TRBJ1-1; 10 bases fit TRBD1. Trimming at V came to 1 base and at J to 1 base, leaving 12 bases not matched to a gene. The CDR3 has 19 amino acids. Germline assignment: CDR1 PRHDT and CDR2 FYEKMQ (reference sequence). The CDR3 loop is CASSLESGTGAFRNTEAFF. CDR3 bases: TGTGCCAGCAGCTTAGAATCGGGGACAGGGGCCTTTAGGAACACTGAAGCTTTCTTT.

The chain is built from TRBV27 and TRBJ1-5; D is uncertain. CDR1 and CDR2 from the germline V gene are MNHEY and SMNVEV (reference sequence). The CDR3 extends over 14 amino acids. V was cut by 6 bases and J by 2 bases, with 11 bases left in between. The CDR3 loop reads CASRQNVGNQPQHF. Here the CDR3 DNA reads TGTGCCAGCAGACAAAACGTGGGCAATCAGCCCCAGCATTTT.

This chain connects TRBV7-2 to TRBJ2-5; TRBD2 is a possible D gene (6 bases). The J call is doubtful: the DNA matches TRBJ2-7 better. The CDR3 contains 15 residues. Looked up from germline, CDR1 is SGHTA and CDR2 is FQGNSA. Written as DNA, the CDR3 is TGTGCCAGCAGCTCAGGCGCTAGCGTCTCCTACGAGCAGTACTTC. Residues: CASSSGASVSYEQYF.

The V call is TRBV14, the J call TRBJ2-1; TRBD1 matches 7 bases. CDR3 length equals 15 residues. Germline values: CDR1 SGHDN, CDR2 FVKESK. V lost 3 bases to trimming and J lost 9 bases; unmatched junction nucleotides: 11. CDR3 in amino acids: CASSHGRRGLREQFF. CDR3 in DNA: TGTGCCAGCAGCCATGGAAGAAGGGGGCTGCGTGAGCAGTTCTTC.

This clone appeared a few times. The rearrangement joins TRBV30 to TRBJ2-1; D not resolved. The CDR3 covers 13 residues. Between the trimmed V and J ends, which lost 2 bases and 6 bases, there was a span of 11 bases. Germline V lookup: CDR1 GTSNPN, CDR2 SVGIG (reference sequence). The CDR3 loop reads CAWSSLRGNEQFF. For the CDR3, the DNA is TGTGCCTGGAGTTCCCTCCGAGGCAATGAGCAGTTCTTC. The complete variable domain, with remaining parts taken from reference TRBV30 and TRBJ2-1, reads SQTIHQWPATLVQPVGSPLSLECTVEGTSNPNLYWYRQAAGRGLQLLFYSVGIGQISSEVPQNLSASRPQDRQFILSSKKLLLSDSGFYLCAWSSLRGNEQFFGPGTRLTVL.

The rearrangement links TRBV29-1 to TRBJ1-1; tentative D call: TRBD1 (6 bases). Trimming took off 2 bases at V and 0 bases at J, with 7 bases between the two ends. The CDR3 sequence is 13 residues long. In germline, CDR1 is SQVTM, CDR2 ANQGSEA. This CDR3 is CSVETGLNTEAFF. The CDR3 DNA reads TGCAGCGTTGAAACAGGGTTGAACACTGAAGCTTTCTTT.

This clone was found a few times. J is TRBJ2-3 and V is TRBV9; 8 nucleotides match TRBD2. With 4 bases clipped from V and 1 base from J, the junction kept 11 bases outside the gene matches. This CDR3 is 17 amino acids long. Germline V gene data show CDR1 as SGDLS and CDR2 as YYNGEE. The CDR3 spells CASSQRTGREGTDTQYF. The CDR3, as DNA: TGTGCCAGCAGCCAACGGACCGGGAGGGAGGGCACAGATACGCAGTATTTT.

The CDR3 DNA is TGTGCCAGCAGCCCCGGGACAGTGGCTGGCACTGAAGCTTTCTTT. Translated, it gives CASSPGTVAGTEAFF. This chain links TRBV7-9 with TRBJ1-1; 7 bases match TRBD1. This CDR3 contains 15 residues. The V gene's germline CDR1 is SEHNR and CDR2 FQNEAQ (reference sequence). V shed 5 bases, J shed 4 bases, and the junction held 10 bases outside the gene matches.

The chain has TRBV7-2 and TRBJ2-3; unclear D gene. Trimming shortened V by 5 bases and J by 6 bases, and 9 bases separated the two germline ends. CDR3 length equals 12 residues. Germline values: CDR1 SGHTA, CDR2 FQGNSA. CDR3 bases: TGTGCCAGCAGCCCGACCGGGGATACGCAGTATTTT. The encoded protein is CASSPTGDTQYF. Filled out from reference TRBV7-2 and TRBJ2-3, the complete variable domain reads GAGVSQSPSNKVTEKGKDVELRCDPISGHTALYWYRQSLGQGLEFLIYFQGNSAPDKSGLPSDRFSAERTGGSVSTLTIQRTQQEDSAVYLCASSPTGDTQYFGPGTRLTVL.

The chain recombines TRBV27 with TRBJ1-5, with D tentatively TRBD1 (6 bases). Germline lookup yields CDR1 MNHEY and CDR2 SMNVEV (reference sequence). The length of the CDR3 is 15 residues. The V end lost 1 base, the J end lost 7 bases, and 14 bases lay between the germline ends. The CDR3 here is CASSLYAGAGQPQHF. As DNA, the CDR3 is TGTGCCAGCAGTTTATACGCGGGGGCTGGGCAGCCCCAGCATTTT.

The chain couples TRBV9 to TRBJ2-6, with D perhaps matching TRBD1 (5 bases). Germline V gives CDR1 SGDLS, CDR2 YYNGEE. CDR3 length: 15 residues. V was pared by 0 bases and J by 2 bases, with 6 bases between. The CDR3 sequence: CASSVGGAGANVLTF. The CDR3 DNA reads TGTGCCAGCAGCGTAGGGGGCGCTGGGGCCAACGTCCTGACTTTC.

The CDR3 loop is CASGTGLAGVIPELFF. The CDR3 DNA reads TGTGCTAGTGGTACGGGACTAGCGGGAGTCATACCTGAGCTGTTTTTT. The rearrangement joins TRBV12-5 to TRBJ2-2; 14 nucleotides align to TRBD2. The CDR3 totals 16 residues. CDR1 and CDR2 from the germline V gene are LGHNT and FRNRAP. The trim removed 5 bases at V and 11 bases at J, leaving 10 bases unmatched.

The chain combines TRBV11-2 with TRBJ2-5, with a tentative D call TRBD2 (5 bases). The germline gives CDR1 SGHAT, CDR2 FQNNGV. V was clipped by 5 bases and J by 4 bases, with 14 bases between them. This CDR3 is built from 14 residues. The CDR3 loop is CASSKIAIRETQYF. CDR3 DNA sequence: TGTGCCAGCAGCAAAATAGCGATCCGAGAGACCCAGTACTTC.

The chain recombines TRBV18 with TRBJ2-1, with D unclear. This CDR3 has 16 residues. Trimming pared 6 bases from V and 0 bases from J, leaving 15 bases between. Germline CDR1 KGHSH, CDR2 LQKENI. CDR3 sequence: CASSRAPIFSYNEQFF. The CDR3 nucleotides are TGTGCCAGCTCTCGAGCCCCTATTTTCTCCTACAATGAGCAGTTCTTC.

The V and J genes are TRBV19 and TRBJ2-6; D unresolved. This CDR3 has 14 residues. Germline loops: CDR1 LNHDA, CDR2 SQIVND (reference sequence). V was clipped by 4 bases and J by 1 base, with 5 bases between them. CDR3 loop: CASSRPSGANVLTF. In DNA form, the CDR3 reads TGTGCCAGTAGTAGGCCGTCTGGGGCCAACGTCCTGACTTTC.

J is TRBJ1-2 and V is TRBV9; 7 bases match TRBD1. From germline, CDR1 is SGDLS and CDR2 YYNGEE. V lost 0 bases to trimming and J lost 7 bases; unmatched junction nucleotides: 6. The CDR3 is 14 amino acids. The CDR3 spells CASSVARGSGGYTF. CDR3 in DNA: TGTGCCAGCAGCGTAGCCAGGGGGTCCGGTGGCTACACCTTC.

The chain uses TRBV25-1 and TRBJ2-1; D is undetermined. The CDR3 contains 11 residues. The V and J ends lost 6 bases and 7 bases respectively, with 7 bases between them. CDR1 and CDR2 from the germline V gene are MGHDK and SYGVNS. In DNA, the CDR3 is TGTGCCAGCAGCTCCAGTAATGAGCAGTTCTTC. Translation: CASSSSNEQFF.

This clone has a single count. The J gene is TRBJ2-5, the V gene TRBV5-4, with 8 bases identical to TRBD1. V gave up 0 bases and J gave up 11 bases; unmatched junction bases: 15. CDR1 SGHNT and CDR2 YYREEE come from the germline V gene (reference sequence). The CDR3 runs 16 residues. The CDR3 protein is CASSLDGGTGLREQYF. In DNA form, the CDR3 reads TGTGCCAGCAGCTTGGATGGTGGGACAGGCCTTCGAGAGCAGTACTTC.

The chain links TRBV27 to TRBJ1-6; D unresolved. V was trimmed by 2 bases and J by 12 bases, leaving 5 bases between them. This CDR3 comprises 11 residues. Germline values: CDR1 MNHEY, CDR2 SMNVEV (reference sequence). The CDR3 nucleotides are TGTGCCAGCAGTTTAGCCGGACCCCTCCACTTT. Translating it yields CASSLAGPLHF.

This clone was observed once. The rearrangement uses TRBV7-9 and TRBJ1-2, with 8 positions matching TRBD1. CDR3 size: 12 residues. Germline V gene lookup returns CDR1 SEHNR and CDR2 FQNEAQ (reference sequence). Here the CDR3 reads CAQGAQSHGYTF. The CDR3 bases are TGTGCTCAGGGGGCCCAATCCCATGGCTACACCTTC.

The rearrangement uses TRBV5-4 and TRBJ2-4; a weak D match, TRBD2 (5 bases). The CDR3 is 14 amino acids. The V gene lost 4 bases and the J gene lost 5 bases, with 13 bases spanning the gap. In germline, CDR1 is SGHNT, CDR2 YYREEE (reference sequence). The chain's CDR3 is CASSQLDGENIQYF. DNA of the CDR3: TGTGCCAGCAGCCAACTCGACGGGGAAAACATTCAGTACTTC.

This chain connects TRBV9 to TRBJ2-7, with TRBD1 identical over 7 bases. The V gene's germline CDR1 is SGDLS and CDR2 YYNGEE. This CDR3 contains 14 residues. The trim removed 0 bases at V and 2 bases at J, leaving 2 bases unmatched. The CDR3 protein is CASSVGGTAYEQYF. The CDR3 nucleotides are TGTGCCAGCAGCGTAGGAGGGACAGCCTACGAGCAGTACTTC.

The chain has TRBV19 and TRBJ2-2; 8 bases agree with TRBD2. CDR1 is LNHDA, CDR2 SQIVND, per germline (reference sequence). With 0 bases clipped from V and 5 bases from J, the junction kept 2 bases outside the gene matches. This CDR3 comprises 15 residues. The CDR3 DNA reads as TGTGCCAGTAGTATAGACGGCGGGAGGACCGGGGAGCTGTTTTTT. This encodes CASSIDGGRTGELFF.

The J gene is TRBJ1-6, the V gene TRBV7-2; possibly TRBD1 for D (6 bases). The V gene lost 1 base and the J gene lost 3 bases, with 10 bases spanning the gap. In germline, CDR1 is SGHTA, CDR2 FQGNSA. CDR3 length: 16 residues. For the CDR3, the DNA is TGTGCCAGCAGCTTAGTTCCGGACAGCTATAATTCACCCCTCCACTTT. This gives the protein CASSLVPDSYNSPLHF.

The rearrangement uses TRBV25-1 and TRBJ2-1; 9 positions match TRBD1. Trimming removed 2 bases from V and 3 bases from J; junction bases left unmatched: 11. CDR3 length equals 18 residues. Germline assignment: CDR1 MGHDK and CDR2 SYGVNS. CDR3 nucleotide sequence: TGTGCCAGCAGTGAAGGAGACAGGGGGGCCCTAATCTACAATGAGCAGTTCTTC. Translating gives CASSEGDRGALIYNEQFF.

This chain joins TRBV25-1 and TRBJ2-7; tentative D call: TRBD1 (6 bases). V lost 2 bases to trimming and J lost 6 bases, with 11 bases between them. Germline CDR1 and CDR2: MGHDK and SYGVNS. This CDR3 has 13 amino acids. CDR3: CASSEQGPLEQYF. CDR3 nucleotides: TGTGCCAGCAGTGAACAGGGGCCCCTCGAGCAGTACTTC.

This clone has only a few counts. V is TRBV27 and J is TRBJ2-7; 7 bases agree with TRBD2. The CDR3 is 14 residues long. CDR1 is MNHEY and CDR2 is SMNVEV in the germline V gene (reference sequence). The junction had 8 bases not matched to a gene; V was cut back by 6 bases and J by 3 bases. The CDR3 coding sequence is TGTGCCAGCAGGGGGGGGGTTGCAAGCTACGAGCAGTACTTC. Translating it yields CASRGGVASYEQYF.

V and J are TRBV5-1 and TRBJ1-1, with D unresolved. Germline assignment: CDR1 SGHRS and CDR2 YFSETQ. The CDR3 loop spans 16 amino acids. Trimming removed 0 bases at V and 0 bases at J, with 12 bases between. In DNA, the CDR3 is TGCGCCAGCAGCTTGGCCACGGGGATGATGAACACTGAAGCTTTCTTT. This codes for CASSLATGMMNTEAFF.